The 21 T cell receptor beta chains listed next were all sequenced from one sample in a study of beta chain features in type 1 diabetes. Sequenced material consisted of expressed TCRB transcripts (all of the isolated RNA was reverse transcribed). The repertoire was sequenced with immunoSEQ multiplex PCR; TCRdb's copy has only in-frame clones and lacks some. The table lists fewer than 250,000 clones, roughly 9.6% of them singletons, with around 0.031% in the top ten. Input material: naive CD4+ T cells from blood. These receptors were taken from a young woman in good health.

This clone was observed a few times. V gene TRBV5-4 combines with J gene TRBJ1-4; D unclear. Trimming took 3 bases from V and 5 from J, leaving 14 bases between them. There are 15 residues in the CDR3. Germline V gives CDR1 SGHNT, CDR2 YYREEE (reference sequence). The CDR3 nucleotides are TGTGCCAGCAGCTGGAATGGAGCCGGGAATGAAAAACTGTTTTTT. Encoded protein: CASSWNGAGNEKLFF.

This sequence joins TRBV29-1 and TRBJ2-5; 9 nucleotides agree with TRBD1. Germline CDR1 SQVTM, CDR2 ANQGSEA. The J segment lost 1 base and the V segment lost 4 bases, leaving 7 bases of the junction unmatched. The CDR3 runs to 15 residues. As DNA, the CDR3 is TGCAGCGTTGCTTTCCCGGACAGGGGCCAAGAGACCCAGTACTTC. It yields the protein CSVAFPDRGQETQYF.

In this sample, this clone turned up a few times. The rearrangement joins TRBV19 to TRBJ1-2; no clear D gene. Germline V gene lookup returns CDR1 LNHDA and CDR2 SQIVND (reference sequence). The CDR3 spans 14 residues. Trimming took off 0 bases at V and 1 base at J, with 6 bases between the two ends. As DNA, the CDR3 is TGTGCCAGTAGTATAGATCCTCGTAACTATGGCTACACCTTC. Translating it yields CASSIDPRNYGYTF.

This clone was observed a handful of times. CDR3 amino acids: CASSPYPRQSPETQYF. Here the CDR3 DNA reads TGTGCCAGCAGCCCATACCCGAGACAGTCCCCAGAGACCCAGTACTTC. V is TRBV7-9 and J is TRBJ2-5; a weak D match, TRBD1 (5 bases). V was trimmed by 5 bases and J by 4 bases, leaving 20 bases between them. Germline assignment: CDR1 SEHNR and CDR2 FQNEAQ (reference sequence). CDR3 size: 16 residues.

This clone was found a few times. This CDR3 reads CASSRISGIVTDTQYF. CDR3 in DNA: TGTGCCAGCAGTCGCATCAGCGGGATTGTCACAGATACGCAGTATTTT. This sequence joins TRBV13 and TRBJ2-3, with TRBD2 matching over 7 bases. The CDR3 has 16 residues. Per germline, CDR1 PRHDT and CDR2 FYEKMQ (reference sequence). V trimming: 6 bases; J trimming: 2 bases; junction bases outside the gene matches: 11.

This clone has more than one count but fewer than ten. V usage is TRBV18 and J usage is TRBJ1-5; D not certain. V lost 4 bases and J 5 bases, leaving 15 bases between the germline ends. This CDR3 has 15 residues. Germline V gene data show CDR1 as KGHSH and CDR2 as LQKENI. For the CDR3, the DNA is TGTGCCAGCTCACACAGAGGGCAGACCTATCAGCCCCAGCATTTT. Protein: CASSHRGQTYQPQHF. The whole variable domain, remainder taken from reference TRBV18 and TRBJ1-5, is NAGVMQNPRHLVRRRGQEARLRCSPMKGHSHVYWYRQLPEEGLKFMVYLQKENIIDESGMPKERFSAEFPKEGPSILRIQQVVRGDSAAYFCASSHRGQTYQPQHFGDGTRLSIL.

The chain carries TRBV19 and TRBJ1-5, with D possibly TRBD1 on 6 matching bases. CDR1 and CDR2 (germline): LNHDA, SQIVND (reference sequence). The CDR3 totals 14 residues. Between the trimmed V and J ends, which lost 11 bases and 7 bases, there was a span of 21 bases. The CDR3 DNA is TGTGCCTCGAAGGGGGGGGCGGCCGGGCAGCCCCAGCATTTT. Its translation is CASKGGAAGQPQHF.

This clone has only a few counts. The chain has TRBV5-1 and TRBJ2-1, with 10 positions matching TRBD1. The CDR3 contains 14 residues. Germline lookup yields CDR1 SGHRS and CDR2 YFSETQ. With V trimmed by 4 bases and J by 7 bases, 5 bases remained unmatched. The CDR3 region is CASSGGQGRNEQFF. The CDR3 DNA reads TGCGCCAGCAGCGGGGGACAGGGGAGGAATGAGCAGTTCTTC.

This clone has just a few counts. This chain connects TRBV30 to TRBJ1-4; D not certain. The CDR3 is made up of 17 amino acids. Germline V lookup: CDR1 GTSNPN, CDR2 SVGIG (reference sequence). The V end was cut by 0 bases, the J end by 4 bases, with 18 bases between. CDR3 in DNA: TGTGCCTGGAGTGTAAATCTTGGAGGGCGAGGTAATGAAAAACTGTTTTTT. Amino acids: CAWSVNLGGRGNEKLFF.

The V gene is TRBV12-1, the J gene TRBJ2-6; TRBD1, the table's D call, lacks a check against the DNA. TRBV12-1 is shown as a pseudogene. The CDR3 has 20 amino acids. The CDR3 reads CASSYTPPGQAFSGANVLTF. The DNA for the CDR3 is TGTGCCAGCAGCTACACACCCCCGGGACAGGCTTTCTCTGGGGCCAACGTCCTGACTTTC.

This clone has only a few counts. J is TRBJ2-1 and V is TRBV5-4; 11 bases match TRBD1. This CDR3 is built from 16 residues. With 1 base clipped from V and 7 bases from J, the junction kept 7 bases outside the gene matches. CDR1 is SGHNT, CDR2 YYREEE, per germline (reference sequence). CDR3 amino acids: CASSLIGQGAANEQFF. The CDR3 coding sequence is TGTGCCAGCAGCTTGATTGGACAGGGGGCGGCGAATGAGCAGTTCTTC. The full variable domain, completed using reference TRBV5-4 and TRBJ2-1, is ETGVTQSPTHLIKTRGQQVTLRCSSQSGHNTVSWYQQALGQGPQFIFQYYREEENGRGNFPPRFSGLQFPNYSSELNVNALELDDSALYLCASSLIGQGAANEQFFGPGTRLTVL.

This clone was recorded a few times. The CDR3, as DNA: TGTGCCTTGGAGACAGGGAACACTGAAGCTTTCTTT. Its protein is CALETGNTEAFF. The chain is built from TRBV30 and TRBJ1-1, with a possible D match to TRBD1 (6 bases). The CDR3 spans 12 residues. The germline gives CDR1 GTSNPN, CDR2 SVGIG (reference sequence). Trimming shortened V by 7 bases and J by 1 base, and 10 bases separated the two germline ends.

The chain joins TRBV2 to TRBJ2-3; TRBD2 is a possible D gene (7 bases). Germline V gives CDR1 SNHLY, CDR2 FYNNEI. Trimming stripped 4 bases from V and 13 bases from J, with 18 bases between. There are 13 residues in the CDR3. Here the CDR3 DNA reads TGTGCCAGCAGTGCCGAAGGGGGAGGGGAGGAGTATTTT. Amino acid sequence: CASSAEGGGEEYF.

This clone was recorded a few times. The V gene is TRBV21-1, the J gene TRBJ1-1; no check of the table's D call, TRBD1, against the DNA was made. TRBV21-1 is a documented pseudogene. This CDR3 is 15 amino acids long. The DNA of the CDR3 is TGTGCCAGCAGCAGTACGACAGAGGTGAACACTGAAGCTTTCTTT. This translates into CASSSTTEVNTEAFF.

This CDR3 is CASKAGQREETQYF. The CDR3 DNA follows: TGCGCCAGCAAGGCAGGACAAAGAGAAGAGACCCAGTACTTC. This rearrangement joins TRBV5-1 to TRBJ2-5; tentatively, D is TRBD1 (5 bases). Per the germline V gene, CDR1 is SGHRS and CDR2 is YFSETQ. V gave up 6 bases and J gave up 3 bases, with 15 bases separating them. This CDR3 contains 14 residues.

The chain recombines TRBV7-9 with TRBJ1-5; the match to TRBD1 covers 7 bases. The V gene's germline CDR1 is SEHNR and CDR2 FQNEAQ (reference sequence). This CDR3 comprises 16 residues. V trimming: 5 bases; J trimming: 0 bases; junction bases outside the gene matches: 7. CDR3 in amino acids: CASSPGTAVSNQPQHF. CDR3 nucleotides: TGTGCCAGCAGCCCTGGGACAGCAGTTAGCAATCAGCCCCAGCATTTT.

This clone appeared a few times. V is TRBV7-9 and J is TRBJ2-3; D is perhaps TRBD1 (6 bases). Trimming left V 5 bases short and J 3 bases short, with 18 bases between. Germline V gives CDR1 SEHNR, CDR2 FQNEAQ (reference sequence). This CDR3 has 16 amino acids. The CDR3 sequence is CASSPLSGTRTDTQYF. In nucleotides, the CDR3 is TGTGCCAGCAGCCCGCTTTCCGGGACACGAACAGATACGCAGTATTTT.

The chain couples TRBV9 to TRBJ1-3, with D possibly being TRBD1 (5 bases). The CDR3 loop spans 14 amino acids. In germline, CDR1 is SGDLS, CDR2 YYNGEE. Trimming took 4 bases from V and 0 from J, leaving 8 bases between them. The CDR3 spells CASSPGYSGNTIYF. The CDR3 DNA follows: TGTGCCAGCAGCCCAGGGTACTCTGGAAACACCATATATTTT.

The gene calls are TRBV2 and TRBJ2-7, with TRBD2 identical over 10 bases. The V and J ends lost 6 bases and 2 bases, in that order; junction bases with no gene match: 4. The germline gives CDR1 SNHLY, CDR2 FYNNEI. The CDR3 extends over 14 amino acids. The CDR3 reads CASSRLAGAYEQYF. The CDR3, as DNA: TGTGCCAGCAGCCGACTAGCGGGCGCCTACGAGCAGTACTTC. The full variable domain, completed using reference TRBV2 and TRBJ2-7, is EPEVTQTPSHQVTQMGQEVILRCVPISNHLYFYWYRQILGQKVEFLVSFYNNEISEKSEIFDDQFSVERPDGSNFTLKIRSTKLEDSAMYFCASSRLAGAYEQYFGPGTRLTVT.

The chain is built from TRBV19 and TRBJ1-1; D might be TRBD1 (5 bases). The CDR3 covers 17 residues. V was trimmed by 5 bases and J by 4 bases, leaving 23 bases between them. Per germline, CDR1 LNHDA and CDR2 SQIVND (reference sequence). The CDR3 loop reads CASSPLEGKGLTTEAFF. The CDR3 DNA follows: TGTGCCAGTAGTCCCCTTGAAGGGAAGGGGTTAACCACTGAAGCTTTCTTT. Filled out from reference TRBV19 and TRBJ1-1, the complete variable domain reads DGGITQSPKYLFRKEGQNVTLSCEQNLNHDAMYWYRQDPGQGLRLIYYSQIVNDFQKGDIAEGYSVSREKKESFPLTVTSAQKNPTAFYLCASSPLEGKGLTTEAFFGQGTRLTVV.

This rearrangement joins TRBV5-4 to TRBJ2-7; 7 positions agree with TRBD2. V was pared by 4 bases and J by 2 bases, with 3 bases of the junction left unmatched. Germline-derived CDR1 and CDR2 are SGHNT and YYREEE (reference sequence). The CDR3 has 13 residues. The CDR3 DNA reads TGTGCCAGCAGCGGGGGGGTTACCTACGAGCAGTACTTC. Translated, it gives CASSGGVTYEQYF.